The 25 T cell receptor beta chains below come from one sample, sequenced in a study of somatic mutations in cytotoxic T cells in rheumatoid arthritis. Profiling relied on immunoSEQ multiplex PCR, and the TCRdb table lists in-frame clones only, not all of them. The sample lists 25,000 to 30,000 clones, around 90% occurring once. Material: CD8+ T cells sorted from blood. These receptors originate from an adult with rheumatoid arthritis.

This chain links TRBV5-1 with TRBJ2-1, with 12 positions matching TRBD2. The CDR3 consists of 16 residues. Germline V gene sequence: CDR1 SGHRS, CDR2 YFSETQ. The J segment lost 9 bases and the V segment lost 4 bases, leaving 11 bases of the junction unmatched. CDR3 DNA sequence: TGCGCCAGCAGCCCCCCCCTAGCGGGGGGGCCGGGTGAGCAGTTCTTC. Its translation: CASSPPLAGGPGEQFF.

The chain couples TRBV29-1 to TRBJ2-3; D remains ambiguous. The CDR3 loop spans 11 amino acids. Germline V lookup: CDR1 SQVTM, CDR2 ANQGSEA. Trimming removed 5 bases from V and 6 bases from J, with 9 bases in between. The CDR3: CSVLAWDTQYF. The CDR3 nucleotides read TGCAGCGTTCTGGCGTGGGATACGCAGTATTTT.

The table lists this clone with a count of one. This is likely a read error, given that the CDR3 carries no conserved phenylalanine or tryptophan at its end. DNA of the CDR3: TGCGCCAGCAGCTTCTCAGGAGGCTCCTACGAGCAGTACCTC. Its translation is CASSFSGGSYEQYL. The chain couples TRBV5-1 to TRBJ2-7; tentative D call: TRBD2 (5 bases). Germline V lookup: CDR1 SGHRS, CDR2 YFSETQ. The CDR3 covers 14 residues. Trimming took off 2 bases at V and 0 bases at J, with 9 bases between the two ends.

The J gene is TRBJ1-2, the V gene TRBV29-1; unclear D gene. This CDR3 contains 16 residues. Between the trimmed V and J ends, which lost 0 bases and 1 base, there was a span of 15 bases. Germline CDR1 reads SQVTM; CDR2 reads ANQGSEA. The CDR3, as DNA: TGCAGCGTTGAAGATTCCACCCCCGGCCTTAACTATGGCTACACCTTC. It yields the protein CSVEDSTPGLNYGYTF.

This clone was seen once. The chain uses TRBV4-1 and TRBJ1-3; 8 bases map to TRBD1. Germline V gives CDR1 MGHRA, CDR2 YSYEKL. After removal of 4 bases from V and 3 bases from J, the junction contained 5 bases not matched to a gene. This CDR3 contains 15 residues. CDR3 loop: CASSLGQGGGNTIYF. In DNA, the CDR3 is TGCGCCAGCAGCCTTGGACAGGGCGGTGGAAACACCATATATTTT.

V gene TRBV6-5 combines with J gene TRBJ1-3; D is uncertain. The germline V gene has CDR1 MNHEY and CDR2 SVGAGI. The CDR3 is 16 residues long. Trimming cost V 4 bases and J 2 bases, with 15 bases left between them. The CDR3 DNA sequence: TGTGCCAGCAGTTTTTCGACCTCGGCGGCTGGAAACACCATATATTTT. Translation: CASSFSTSAAGNTIYF.

This chain joins TRBV19 and TRBJ1-2, with D unclear. Per the germline V gene, CDR1 is LNHDA and CDR2 is SQIVND (reference sequence). This CDR3 has 14 residues. The ends were cut back, 0 bases at V and 4 bases at J, with 9 bases in the middle. The CDR3 reads CASSIDGTVYGYTF. The DNA of the CDR3 is TGTGCCAGTAGTATAGATGGTACAGTCTATGGCTACACCTTC.

The chain has TRBV7-6 and TRBJ2-7; either TRBD1 or TRBD2 may supply D (5 bases each). CDR1 SGHVS and CDR2 FNYEAQ come from the germline V gene. V was clipped by 3 bases and J by 5 bases, with 17 bases between them. This CDR3 has 15 amino acids. The CDR3 region is CASSLGGGTSDEQYF. For the CDR3, the DNA is TGTGCCAGCAGCTTGGGTGGGGGAACGTCGGACGAGCAGTACTTC.

The chain has TRBV30 and TRBJ1-2; tentatively, D is TRBD1 (5 bases). The germline CDR1 and CDR2 sequences are GTSNPN and SVGIG (reference sequence). V lost 4 bases and J lost 8, with 17 bases in between. The CDR3 totals 13 residues. CDR3 sequence reads: CAWIAGPPGGYTF. The CDR3 DNA is TGTGCCTGGATCGCGGGACCCCCAGGGGGCTACACCTTC.

This clone has only one observation. This sequence joins TRBV15 and TRBJ2-3; a possible D gene is TRBD2 (6 bases). Germline V gene lookup returns CDR1 LNHNV and CDR2 YYDKDF (reference sequence). The CDR3 spans 13 residues. The CDR3 DNA is TGTGTCTCGTCGGCAGGGAGGACAGATACGCAGTATTTT. It translates to CVSSAGRTDTQYF.

The V call is TRBV6-1, the J call TRBJ2-3; tentative D call: TRBD2 (6 bases). Germline lookup yields CDR1 MNHNS and CDR2 SASEGT. V was trimmed by 2 bases and J by 3 bases, leaving 12 bases between them. There are 15 residues in the CDR3. CDR3 coding DNA: TGTGCCAGCAGTGAAAGGCGGCTAGCGACAGATACGCAGTATTTT. Its protein is CASSERRLATDTQYF.

The chain has TRBV28 and TRBJ2-5; D assignment may be TRBD1 or TRBD2 (5 bases each). This CDR3 is 15 amino acids long. CDR1 MDHEN and CDR2 SYDVKM come from the germline V gene. V was shortened by 5 bases and J by 4 bases, with 17 bases between the two germline ends. The CDR3 DNA sequence: TGTGCCAGCAGTCCACCACCGGGACCAGGAGAGACCCAGTACTTC. This encodes CASSPPPGPGETQYF.

The rearrangement uses TRBV7-9 and TRBJ2-2, with D maybe TRBD1 (6 bases). Germline-derived CDR1 and CDR2 are SEHNR and FQNEAQ (reference sequence). V was shortened by 6 bases and J by 3 bases, with 11 bases between the two germline ends. The CDR3 spans 14 residues. In DNA form, the CDR3 reads TGTGCCAGCAGATTACAGGGAGACACCGGGGAGCTGTTTTTT. Translating it yields CASRLQGDTGELFF.

This chain links TRBV6-6 with TRBJ1-2, with D perhaps TRBD1 (5 bases). The CDR3 totals 15 residues. Germline V gives CDR1 MNHNY, CDR2 SVGAGI (reference sequence). Trimming shortened V by 0 bases and J by 4 bases, and 12 bases separated the two germline ends. As DNA, the CDR3 is TGTGCCAGCAGTTACTCGCCCGGGGGAAGCTATGGCTACACCTTC. Its translation is CASSYSPGGSYGYTF.

The chain has TRBV10-3 and TRBJ2-5, with 8 bases that match TRBD2. The CDR3 consists of 14 residues. Germline lookup yields CDR1 ENHRY and CDR2 SYGVKD. The V segment lost 4 bases and the J segment 3 bases; nucleotides outside the gene matches: 4. The CDR3 reads CAISAGGAKETQYF. Written as DNA, the CDR3 is TGTGCCATCAGTGCCGGGGGGGCAAAAGAGACCCAGTACTTC.

A remark on this clone: Other DNA sequences in this specimen translate into the identical CDR3. The chain combines TRBV4-1 with TRBJ2-1; D is unclear. CDR3 length: 12 amino acids. Germline CDR1 reads MGHRA; CDR2 reads YSYEKL. V gave up 1 base and J gave up 7 bases, with 5 bases separating them. The DNA for the CDR3 is TGCGCCAGCAGCCAAGCGGGTAATGAGCAGTTCTTC. This encodes CASSQAGNEQFF.

The chain links TRBV5-1 to TRBJ2-7; 10 bases align to TRBD2. Unmatched junction bases numbered 12, after V lost 3 bases and J lost 3 bases. Germline V gives CDR1 SGHRS, CDR2 YFSETQ. The CDR3 covers 17 residues. The CDR3 DNA reads as TGCGCCAGCAGCTCCGGGACTAGCGATCTTCTTTTCTACGAGCAGTACTTC. This codes for CASSSGTSDLLFYEQYF.

The chain carries TRBV20-1 and TRBJ2-7; TRBD1 might be the D (7 bases). Germline CDR1 and CDR2: DFQATT and SNEGSKA (reference sequence). V dropped 6 bases and J dropped 3 bases, with 9 bases sitting between them. The CDR3 consists of 11 residues. The chain's CDR3 is CSARDSYEQYF. CDR3 coding DNA: TGCAGTGCGCGGGACAGCTACGAGCAGTACTTC.

This chain joins TRBV27 and TRBJ2-7; D remains unclear. Germline V gene lookup returns CDR1 MNHEY and CDR2 SMNVEV (reference sequence). Trimming took off 3 bases at V and 0 bases at J, with 9 bases between the two ends. The CDR3 runs to 14 residues. This chain's CDR3 is CASSLTQSSYEQYF. The CDR3 nucleotides read TGTGCCAGCAGTTTGACCCAAAGCTCCTACGAGCAGTACTTC.

The rearrangement joins TRBV27 to TRBJ2-2; D is undetermined. Per the germline V gene, CDR1 is MNHEY and CDR2 is SMNVEV (reference sequence). With 4 bases removed from V and 4 bases from J, the gap between germline ends came to 4 bases. The CDR3 has 12 residues. The CDR3 region is CASSYITGELFF. In DNA form, the CDR3 reads TGTGCCAGCAGTTATATCACCGGGGAGCTGTTTTTT.

The chain links TRBV7-6 to TRBJ1-6; D unclear. V was pared by 5 bases and J by 10 bases, with 12 bases between. The germline gives CDR1 SGHVS, CDR2 FNYEAQ. The CDR3 has 13 amino acids. The CDR3 bases are TGTGCCAGCAGCATGGAGATGAGGTCACCCCTCCACTTT. Translated: CASSMEMRSPLHF.

The chain recombines TRBV25-1 with TRBJ1-2, with 9 positions matching TRBD1. Germline V lookup: CDR1 MGHDK, CDR2 SYGVNS. Losses at the gene ends were 9 bases for V and 5 bases for J; bases not matched to a gene: 10. The CDR3 length is 14 residues. CDR3 sequence reads: CASQEPGQGYGYTF. The DNA for the CDR3 is TGTGCCAGTCAAGAACCGGGACAGGGTTATGGCTACACCTTC.

The chain has TRBV5-1 and TRBJ2-1; 10 bases are shared with TRBD2. The ends lost 2 bases at V and 8 bases at J; junction bases unmatched: 7. The germline V gene has CDR1 SGHRS and CDR2 YFSETQ. This CDR3 has 15 amino acids. The CDR3 coding sequence is TGCGCCAGCAGCTTACTAGCGGGACAAAGGGATGAGCAGTTCTTC. It yields the protein CASSLLAGQRDEQFF.

The chain employs TRBV10-1 and TRBJ2-7, with D perhaps being TRBD1 or TRBD2 (5 bases each). From germline, CDR1 is WNHNN and CDR2 SYGVQD (reference sequence). V was pared by 5 bases and J by 2 bases, with 25 bases between. The CDR3 is made up of 18 amino acids. Here the CDR3 reads CASSLSTGAKEKTYEQYF. In DNA, the CDR3 is TGCGCCAGCAGTCTCTCTACCGGGGCCAAGGAGAAAACCTACGAGCAGTACTTC.

The rearrangement links TRBV7-8 to TRBJ2-3; 9 nucleotides agree with TRBD2. In germline, CDR1 is SGHVS, CDR2 FQNEAQ. J lost 3 bases, V lost 3 bases, and 7 bases had no gene match. CDR3 length equals 16 residues. CDR3 sequence (DNA): TGTGCCAGCAGCTTGACCCTAGCGGGAAGGACAGATACGCAGTATTTT. It is translated as CASSLTLAGRTDTQYF.